This T cell receptor (beta chain) is from a study of cytomegalovirus exposure and HLA in healthy donors. 60 Vbeta and 13 Jbeta primers were used in PCR. Profiling relied on immunoSEQ multiplex PCR, and the TCRdb table lists in-frame clones only, not all of them. The sample lists around 200,000 clones, roughly 78% occurring once. Trimming shortened V by 3 bases and J by 6 bases, and 15 bases separated the two germline ends. The CDR3 is 16 residues long. Germline CDR1 is MNHEY and CDR2 is SVGAGI. The material sequenced was PBMCs. This clonotype originated in a boy younger than 18 in good health and CMV-seronegative. The V call is TRBV6-5, the J call TRBJ1-6; D unclear. The chain's CDR3 is CASSYLIPGINSPLHF. The DNA for the CDR3 is TGTGCCAGCAGTTATCTAATTCCAGGCATTAATTCACCCCTCCACTTT.